This TCR beta chain was documented in a study of PD-1 blockade in classical Hodgkin lymphoma. The germline gives CDR1 MNHNY, CDR2 SVGAGI (reference sequence). V was shortened by 4 bases and J by 4 bases, with 8 bases between the two germline ends. CDR3 length: 12 amino acids. Only in-frame clones appear in the TCRdb table, and some are missing; sequencing was by immunoSEQ multiplex PCR. The sample holds just under 20,000 clones, roughly 80% seen once. As for time point: cycle 4 day 1 (C4D1), after five to seven weeks of nivolumab. Each of the patients experienced relapse following autologous stem cell transplantation, and their brentuximab vedotin exposure differed. By magnetic negative selection, CD4+ T cells were purified from thawed PBMCs.

This TCR was sampled from a human donor with classical Hodgkin lymphoma. The chain combines TRBV6-6 with TRBJ2-7, with D hard to call. Sequenced here: CD4+ T cells from blood, sampled before the fourth cycle of nivolumab. The CDR3: CASSLVLYEQYF. CDR3 nucleotides: TGTGCCAGCAGTTTAGTGCTTTACGAGCAGTACTTC.